This T cell receptor (beta chain) came from a study of cytomegalovirus exposure and HLA in healthy donors. For the study at large: Within an early data release were 80 million to 90 million unique TCRs drawn from HLA-typed donors.

Findings and caveats of the study: Evidence from a later analysis indicated that most CMV-associated TCR beta chains looked HLA-restricted.

The CDR3 has 15 residues. V lost 4 bases and J 8 bases, leaving 15 bases between the germline ends. The V gene's germline CDR1 is LGHNA and CDR2 YNFKEQ. The primer mix had 60 Vbeta and 13 Jbeta primers. TCRdb keeps only in-frame clones here, not all; method: immunoSEQ multiplex PCR. The sample holds about 210,000 clones; 82% are singletons and the top ten take about 6.1%. With regard to this clone: Its specificity is not known.

V usage is TRBV4-2 and J usage is TRBJ1-6, with D possibly matching TRBD1 (5 bases). The material sequenced was PBMCs. The TCR originated in a man in his forties in good health and CMV-seropositive. CDR3 loop: CASSPVGGDYSPLHF. Written as DNA, the CDR3 is TGTGCCAGCAGCCCCGTGGGGGGAGATTATTCACCCCTCCACTTT.